What follows are 24 T cell receptor beta chains derived from one specimen sequenced in a study of blood T cell repertoires in COVID-19. The table came from immunoSEQ multiplex PCR; TCRdb's copy has only in-frame clones and leaves some out. The data show about 210,000 clones, 75% to 90% seen once. Specimen: PBMCs or T cells enriched from blood (not recorded which). Receptor source: a woman aged 25 to 45 who had been exposed to COVID-19.

The V gene is TRBV24-1, the J gene TRBJ1-2, with D hard to call. Germline V lookup: CDR1 KGHDR, CDR2 SFDVKD. Trimming removed 3 bases from V and 5 bases from J, with 12 bases in between. The CDR3 is 14 amino acids. CDR3 sequence: CATSDGGRRYGYTF. CDR3 in DNA: TGTGCCACCAGTGATGGAGGGCGCCGGTATGGCTACACCTTC.

This sequence joins TRBV9 and TRBJ1-2, with TRBD1 identical over 10 bases. CDR1 is SGDLS and CDR2 is YYNGEE in the germline V gene. The CDR3 has 13 amino acids. After removal of 5 bases from V and 3 bases from J, the junction contained 1 base not matched to a gene. The CDR3 reads CASRGTGDYGYTF. CDR3 nucleotides: TGTGCCAGCAGGGGGACAGGGGACTATGGCTACACCTTC.

The rearrangement uses TRBV5-1 and TRBJ1-6, with 7 bases matching TRBD1. Germline V gives CDR1 SGHRS, CDR2 YFSETQ. Trimming took 4 bases from V and 6 from J; bases not matched to a gene: 10. The CDR3 runs to 16 residues. Here the CDR3 reads CASSTATGPLNSPLHF. CDR3 nucleotide sequence: TGCGCCAGCAGCACAGCGACAGGGCCCCTTAATTCACCCCTCCACTTT. The variable domain in full, completed from reference TRBV5-1 and TRBJ1-6, reads KAGVTQTPRYLIKTRGQQVTLSCSPISGHRSVSWYQQTPGQGLQFLFEYFSETQRNKGNFPGRFSGRQFSNSRSEMNVSTLELGDSALYLCASSTATGPLNSPLHFGNGTRLTVT.

This chain links TRBV5-1 with TRBJ1-4; TRBD1 aligns across 7 bases. This CDR3 has 15 amino acids. CDR1 and CDR2 from the germline V gene are SGHRS and YFSETQ. V gave up 10 bases and J gave up 1 base; unmatched junction bases: 10. CDR3 in amino acids: CAGLNRGRTNEKLFF. The CDR3 DNA reads TGCGCCGGCCTAAACAGGGGACGAACTAATGAAAAACTGTTTTTT.

This clone occurred once. The chain recombines TRBV5-1 with TRBJ2-2, with a tentative D call TRBD2 (6 bases). The germline CDR1 and CDR2 sequences are SGHRS and YFSETQ. The V gene lost 4 bases and the J gene lost 6 bases, with 22 bases spanning the gap. CDR3 length: 17 amino acids. The CDR3 protein is CASSLGLTSVVAGELFF. Here the CDR3 DNA reads TGCGCCAGCAGCCTCGGACTGACTAGTGTAGTGGCCGGGGAGCTGTTTTTT.

The chain recombines TRBV11-3 with TRBJ2-2; possible D gene TRBD2, 6 bases. V was pared by 7 bases and J by 3 bases, with 12 bases between. Germline CDR1 is SGHNT and CDR2 is YENEEA. The CDR3 spans 14 residues. In DNA, the CDR3 is TGTGCCAGCACCCCCCGGGGGTACACCGGGGAGCTGTTTTTT. This translates into CASTPRGYTGELFF.

The chain employs TRBV11-2 and TRBJ1-2; the D gene is possibly TRBD1 (5 bases). Germline assignment: CDR1 SGHAT and CDR2 FQNNGV. V lost 5 bases to trimming and J lost 4 bases, with 14 bases between them. This CDR3 is built from 14 residues. CDR3 DNA: TGTGCCAGCAGCCCCGGGGGGGATATCTATGGCTACACCTTC. Its translation: CASSPGGDIYGYTF.

The chain couples TRBV2 to TRBJ2-4, with TRBD2 matching over 13 bases. The germline CDR1 and CDR2 sequences are SNHLY and FYNNEI. J gave up 3 bases and V 7 bases, and 15 bases lay outside the gene matches. The CDR3 consists of 19 residues. Written as DNA, the CDR3 is TGTGCCAGCAAAGTTCTTCGGACTAGCGGGGGATCGAACAAAAACATTCAGTACTTC. The encoded protein is CASKVLRTSGGSNKNIQYF. Drawing the rest from reference TRBV2 and TRBJ2-4, the complete variable domain is EPEVTQTPSHQVTQMGQEVILRCVPISNHLYFYWYRQILGQKVEFLVSFYNNEISEKSEIFDDQFSVERPDGSNFTLKIRSTKLEDSAMYFCASKVLRTSGGSNKNIQYFGAGTRLSVL.

The chain links TRBV19 to TRBJ1-5, with 12 bases aligning to TRBD1. Germline CDR1 reads LNHDA; CDR2 reads SQIVND (reference sequence). The CDR3 length is 16 residues. Trimming at V came to 5 bases and at J to 6 bases, leaving 8 bases not matched to a gene. The CDR3 DNA is TGTGCCAGTAGTCCGGGGGACAGGGGGCGCGGTCAGCCCCAGCATTTT. Protein product: CASSPGDRGRGQPQHF.

The V call is TRBV7-2, the J call TRBJ1-1; 9 bases are a match to TRBD1. CDR1 SGHTA and CDR2 FQGNSA come from the germline V gene. The CDR3 length is 17 residues. Trimming removed 4 bases from V and 4 bases from J; junction bases left unmatched: 13. CDR3 DNA sequence: TGTGCCAGCAGCTCAAATACTAAACAGGGGGCGGTCACTGAAGCTTTCTTT. Protein sequence: CASSSNTKQGAVTEAFF.

The rearrangement joins TRBV7-2 to TRBJ1-1; D remains ambiguous. The ends were cut back, 1 base at V and 4 bases at J, with 13 bases in the middle. Germline V gene data show CDR1 as SGHTA and CDR2 as FQGNSA. The CDR3 runs 15 residues. CDR3 nucleotides: TGTGCCAGCAGCTTAGGGACCCGGGGATTCACTGAAGCTTTCTTT. It is translated as CASSLGTRGFTEAFF.

The chain joins TRBV6-1 to TRBJ2-7; a weak D match, TRBD1 (6 bases). This CDR3 has 16 amino acids. Germline V gives CDR1 MNHNS, CDR2 SASEGT. Deletions cut 2 bases from V and 0 bases from J, with 14 bases between. The CDR3 loop reads CASSEWDRDNSYEQYF. CDR3 DNA sequence: TGTGCCAGCAGTGAATGGGACCGGGACAACTCCTACGAGCAGTACTTC.

The CDR3 nucleotides are TGTGCCAGCTCTTCGGACAGGGCGGAGACCCAGTACTTC. Translated, it gives CASSSDRAETQYF. The V and J genes are TRBV18 and TRBJ2-5, with TRBD1 matching over 8 bases. The CDR3 runs to 13 residues. The V gene's germline CDR1 is KGHSH and CDR2 LQKENI. V trimming: 6 bases; J trimming: 5 bases; junction bases outside the gene matches: 5.

V usage is TRBV5-1 and J usage is TRBJ2-1; D is perhaps TRBD1 (6 bases). This CDR3 is built from 16 residues. V dropped 0 bases and J dropped 9 bases, with 19 bases sitting between them. Germline CDR1 and CDR2: SGHRS and YFSETQ. The CDR3 coding sequence is TGCGCCAGCAGCTTGGACCAAGGTCAGGGGTATCGTGAGCAGTTCTTC. This translates into CASSLDQGQGYREQFF. The full variable domain, completed using reference TRBV5-1 and TRBJ2-1, is KAGVTQTPRYLIKTRGQQVTLSCSPISGHRSVSWYQQTPGQGLQFLFEYFSETQRNKGNFPGRFSGRQFSNSRSEMNVSTLELGDSALYLCASSLDQGQGYREQFFGPGTRLTVL.

J is TRBJ2-5 and V is TRBV28, with D maybe TRBD2 (5 bases). The germline V gene has CDR1 MDHEN and CDR2 SYDVKM. This CDR3 is built from 15 residues. The germline V and J ends were trimmed by 1 base and 5 bases, with 14 bases remaining between them. The CDR3 DNA sequence: TGTGCCAGCAGTTTATCCCCCGGGGTGGGGGAGACCCAGTACTTC. Residues: CASSLSPGVGETQYF.

This clone was recorded once. The chain couples TRBV19 to TRBJ2-7; 9 nucleotides agree with TRBD2. Germline V gene lookup returns CDR1 LNHDA and CDR2 SQIVND (reference sequence). This CDR3 comprises 15 residues. V was clipped by 1 base and J by 0 bases; unmatched bases: 1. For the CDR3, the DNA is TGTGCCAGTAGTATAGCTAGCGGGGCCTCCTACGAGCAGTACTTC. As protein: CASSIASGASYEQYF.

The genes are TRBV19 and TRBJ1-1; 7 nucleotides line up with TRBD1. Germline V CDR1 and CDR2: LNHDA, SQIVND (reference sequence). The V gene end was trimmed by 4 bases and the J gene end by 5 bases; junction bases not matched to a gene: 4. This CDR3 comprises 13 residues. DNA for the CDR3: TGTGCCAGTAGTACCTGGGACAGTACTGAAGCTTTCTTT. This sequence encodes CASSTWDSTEAFF.

The V gene is TRBV9, the J gene TRBJ1-2, with unresolved D. Germline V gives CDR1 SGDLS, CDR2 YYNGEE. V was trimmed by 7 bases and J by 2 bases, leaving 15 bases between them. The CDR3 is 14 residues long. CDR3 protein: CASPEEGGNYGYTF. The DNA of the CDR3 is TGTGCCAGCCCCGAGGAGGGAGGGAACTATGGCTACACCTTC.

This clone was recorded once. V and J are TRBV6-5 and TRBJ2-4; 9 bases map to TRBD2. The CDR3 totals 15 residues. The junction had 4 bases not matched to a gene; V was cut back by 7 bases and J by 0 bases. Germline CDR1 reads MNHEY; CDR2 reads SVGAGI. The CDR3 DNA sequence: TGTGCCAGCAACCAGCGGGGGGCAGCCAAAAACATTCAGTACTTC. Amino acids: CASNQRGAAKNIQYF.

This clone was observed a few times. This chain connects TRBV15 to TRBJ2-5, with D possibly TRBD1 on 5 matching bases. The germline V and J ends were trimmed by 5 bases and 5 bases, with 12 bases remaining between them. Looked up from germline, CDR1 is LNHNV and CDR2 is YYDKDF (reference sequence). The CDR3 loop spans 13 amino acids. DNA of the CDR3: TGTGCCACCAGCGTCGGACATTCCGAGACCCAGTACTTC. Amino acids: CATSVGHSETQYF.

This rearrangement joins TRBV2 to TRBJ2-2; possible D gene TRBD1, 5 bases. Trimming pared 8 bases from V and 0 bases from J, leaving 13 bases between. The germline gives CDR1 SNHLY, CDR2 FYNNEI. This CDR3 has 15 amino acids. CDR3 coding DNA: TGTGCCAGCTCGGACATATCGACGAACACCGGGGAGCTGTTTTTT. It yields the protein CASSDISTNTGELFF.

The V call is TRBV19, the J call TRBJ2-1, with a possible D match to TRBD2 (6 bases). Trimming pared 5 bases from V and 6 bases from J, leaving 14 bases between. The length of the CDR3 is 14 residues. CDR1 LNHDA and CDR2 SQIVND come from the germline V gene (reference sequence). CDR3 sequence reads: CASSFGGALNEQFF. The CDR3, as DNA: TGTGCCAGTAGTTTCGGCGGGGCCCTCAATGAGCAGTTCTTC. The full variable domain, completed using reference TRBV19 and TRBJ2-1, is DGGITQSPKYLFRKEGQNVTLSCEQNLNHDAMYWYRQDPGQGLRLIYYSQIVNDFQKGDIAEGYSVSREKKESFPLTVTSAQKNPTAFYLCASSFGGALNEQFFGPGTRLTVL.

The chain uses TRBV3-1 (or the pseudogene TRBV3-2) and TRBJ2-5; TRBD2 matches at 8 bases. Germline trimming cut 5 bases from V and 2 bases from J; bases unmatched to any gene: 7. This CDR3 is built from 15 residues. In germline, CDR1 is LGHDT, CDR2 YNNKEL (reference sequence). The CDR3 protein is CASSLARGAQETQYF. The CDR3 DNA reads as TGTGCCAGCAGCTTAGCGCGGGGGGCACAAGAGACCCAGTACTTC.

The count of this clone is one. CDR3 amino acids: CASHGVGGQREQYF. The CDR3 DNA sequence: TGTGCCAGTCATGGTGTGGGGGGGCAGCGCGAGCAGTACTTC. This chain connects TRBV28 to TRBJ2-7, with a tentative D call TRBD2 (7 bases). Per the germline V gene, CDR1 is MDHEN and CDR2 is SYDVKM. This CDR3 is 14 amino acids long. Trimming stripped 9 bases from V and 6 bases from J, with 21 bases between.